This TCR beta chain was recovered during a study of shared clonotypes between healthy human individuals. The test was conducted at deep level. Several immunoSEQ plates held equal portions of the genomic DNA taken from each subset. How the authors handled the data: ImmunoSEQ yielded junction-only sequences lacking quality scores, so filtering differed. Repertoires were generated with immunoSEQ multiplex PCR, while TCRdb's copy carries only in-frame clones and drops some. That table supplies the V and J calls and clone size; D and trimming were determined from the DNA. The sample has more than 400,000 clones; about 72% are singletons. Trimming at V came to 6 bases and at J to 1 base, leaving 5 bases not matched to a gene. Germline V gene sequence: CDR1 SNHLY, CDR2 FYNNEI. The CDR3 loop spans 15 amino acids. This clone came up a few times.

This chain links TRBV2 with TRBJ2-5; TRBD1 matches 10 bases. Sequencing was performed on PBMCs. The clonotype comes from a woman aged 40 to 55 in good health. Some clones in this sample may be carry-over from other donors' samples. The chain's CDR3 is CASSGQGGPQETQYF. The DNA of the CDR3 is TGTGCCAGCAGCGGACAGGGGGGGCCCCAAGAGACCCAGTACTTC.